These 21 T cell receptor beta chains came from one sample sequenced in a study of blood T cell repertoires in COVID-19. Only in-frame clones appear in the TCRdb table, and some are missing; sequencing was by immunoSEQ multiplex PCR. Here the sample spans roughly 80,000 clones, roughly nine tenths being singletons. Material: peripheral blood. These receptors came from a man aged 45-65 years with COVID-19, enrolled during active disease.

The chain has TRBV19 and TRBJ2-1; 8 bases line up with TRBD2. The CDR3 length is 16 residues. V shed 1 base and J 7 bases; nucleotides not matched to a gene: 9. CDR1 LNHDA and CDR2 SQIVND come from the germline V gene (reference sequence). The CDR3: CASSIVPAGVRNEQFF. In nucleotides, the CDR3 is TGTGCCAGTAGTATAGTTCCAGCGGGAGTACGGAATGAGCAGTTCTTC.

The chain recombines TRBV6-2 or TRBV6-3 with TRBJ2-7; D ambiguous. The CDR3 runs 14 residues. Between the trimmed V and J ends, which lost 2 bases and 1 base, there was a span of 9 bases. Germline lookup yields CDR1 MNHEY and CDR2 SVGEGT. CDR3 protein: CASSYGRLSYEQYF. The CDR3 DNA sequence: TGTGCCAGCAGTTACGGCAGGTTATCCTACGAGCAGTACTTC.

The chain employs TRBV18 and TRBJ2-1, with 9 bases identical to TRBD1. This CDR3 has 15 residues. Losses at the gene ends were 0 bases for V and 3 bases for J; bases not matched to a gene: 0. Germline CDR1 reads KGHSH; CDR2 reads LQKENI. The CDR3 loop is CASSPPGQGYNEQFF. The CDR3 region has the DNA TGTGCCAGCTCACCACCGGGACAGGGCTACAATGAGCAGTTCTTC.

The chain employs TRBV30 and TRBJ1-2; TRBD1 is a possible D gene (5 bases). This CDR3 has 11 residues. Germline assignment: CDR1 GTSNPN and CDR2 SVGIG (reference sequence). V was shortened by 5 bases and J by 6 bases, with 10 bases between the two germline ends. The CDR3 nucleotides are TGTGCCTGGGGGGCCGCGGATGGCTACACCTTC. Its translation is CAWGAADGYTF.

The rearrangement uses TRBV30 and TRBJ1-4, with no clear D. V gave up 8 bases and J gave up 0 bases, with 7 bases separating them. CDR1 and CDR2 (germline): GTSNPN, SVGIG (reference sequence). The CDR3 has 12 residues. CDR3 sequence reads: CAQDSTNEKLFF. The CDR3 bases are TGTGCCCAGGACTCAACTAATGAAAAACTGTTTTTT. Filled out from reference TRBV30 and TRBJ1-4, the complete variable domain reads SQTIHQWPATLVQPVGSPLSLECTVEGTSNPNLYWYRQAAGRGLQLLFYSVGIGQISSEVPQNLSASRPQDRQFILSSKKLLLSDSGFYLCAQDSTNEKLFFGSGTQLSVL.

In DNA, the CDR3 is TGCAGCGCAGACAGGGGAGTTGCCGGGGAGCTGTTTTTT. Its protein is CSADRGVAGELFF. The chain couples TRBV29-1 to TRBJ2-2, with 8 bases lining up with TRBD1. This CDR3 spans 13 amino acids. J was trimmed by 6 bases and V by 7 bases; bases with no gene match: 7. Germline values: CDR1 SQVTM, CDR2 ANQGSEA.

The rearrangement links TRBV7-8 to TRBJ2-3; TRBD1 matches at 10 bases. Trimming at V came to 5 bases and at J to 6 bases, leaving 8 bases not matched to a gene. The germline CDR1 and CDR2 sequences are SGHVS and FQNEAQ. The CDR3 length is 15 residues. As DNA, the CDR3 is TGTGCCAGCAGCCTGGACAGGGGGGTGGGGGATACGCAGTATTTT. Its translation: CASSLDRGVGDTQYF.

This chain uses TRBV5-1 with TRBJ1-3, with 7 bases aligning to TRBD1. This CDR3 has 15 amino acids. In germline, CDR1 is SGHRS, CDR2 YFSETQ. With V trimmed by 4 bases and J by 0 bases, 4 bases remained unmatched. Written as DNA, the CDR3 is TGCGCCAGCAGCGCCGGACAGGTCTCTGGAAACACCATATATTTT. This sequence encodes CASSAGQVSGNTIYF.

The rearrangement links TRBV9 to TRBJ1-2; 7 positions agree with TRBD1. This CDR3 region has 13 residues. From germline, CDR1 is SGDLS and CDR2 YYNGEE. Trimming removed 4 bases from V and 8 bases from J; junction bases left unmatched: 8. The CDR3 DNA reads TGTGCCAGCAGCCCGACGGACAGGTACGGCTACACCTTC. Encoded protein: CASSPTDRYGYTF.

V gene TRBV20-1 combines with J gene TRBJ1-6; D gene ambiguous. Trimming took 3 bases from V and 7 from J, leaving 7 bases between them. Germline CDR1 is DFQATT and CDR2 is SNEGSKA (reference sequence). The CDR3 runs to 12 residues. The CDR3 protein is CSASSGNSPLHF. CDR3 bases: TGCAGTGCTAGTTCAGGAAATTCACCCCTCCACTTT.

The gene calls are TRBV11-2 and TRBJ2-1; TRBD2 matches 10 bases. The CDR3 is 17 amino acids. Germline CDR1 and CDR2: SGHAT and FQNNGV. The V and J ends lost 1 base and 6 bases, in that order; junction bases with no gene match: 9. The CDR3 bases are TGTGCCAGCAGCTTAGCCTTCAGCGGGAGGGCAAGCAATGAGCAGTTCTTC. Its translation: CASSLAFSGRASNEQFF.

Only one count was recorded for this clone. The rearrangement links TRBV25-1 to TRBJ2-3, with 10 bases matching TRBD2. The CDR3 extends over 15 amino acids. CDR1 and CDR2 (germline): MGHDK, SYGVNS. Trimming removed 2 bases from V and 4 bases from J; junction bases left unmatched: 3. The CDR3 DNA reads TGTGCCAGCAGTGAACTAGCGGGAGTTGCAGATACGCAGTATTTT. Translating it yields CASSELAGVADTQYF.

The chain uses TRBV29-1 and TRBJ2-1; 10 nucleotides line up with TRBD2. This CDR3 has 15 residues. Losses at the gene ends were 6 bases for V and 5 bases for J; bases not matched to a gene: 10. The V gene's germline CDR1 is SQVTM and CDR2 ANQGSEA. The CDR3: CSVDPLAGVNNEQFF. Here the CDR3 DNA reads TGCAGCGTCGATCCCCTAGCGGGAGTAAACAATGAGCAGTTCTTC.

J is TRBJ2-5 and V is TRBV5-4; 7 nucleotides align to TRBD1. J gave up 4 bases and V 4 bases, and 7 bases lay outside the gene matches. Germline V gene sequence: CDR1 SGHNT, CDR2 YYREEE (reference sequence). The CDR3 runs 14 residues. In DNA, the CDR3 is TGTGCCAGCAGCAGGGACAGTAATAGAGAGACCCAGTACTTC. Its protein is CASSRDSNRETQYF.

V and J are TRBV5-4 and TRBJ2-5, with D tentatively TRBD2 (5 bases). The CDR3 spans 14 residues. Germline CDR1 is SGHNT and CDR2 is YYREEE (reference sequence). V dropped 0 bases and J dropped 9 bases, with 15 bases sitting between them. The DNA of the CDR3 is TGTGCCAGCAGCTTGGGTCTCGGGGTCAAGGCCCAGTACTTC. As protein: CASSLGLGVKAQYF.

This clone was recorded only once. This sequence joins TRBV30 and TRBJ1-1; no clear D. Trimming pared 3 bases from V and 7 bases from J, leaving 9 bases between. Germline V lookup: CDR1 GTSNPN, CDR2 SVGIG (reference sequence). The CDR3 loop spans 11 amino acids. CDR3 bases: TGTGCCTGGAGACGGGAGGGTGAAGCTTTCTTT. It codes for CAWRREGEAFF.

The chain combines TRBV9 with TRBJ1-6; 11 positions match TRBD1. Germline CDR1 and CDR2: SGDLS and YYNGEE. V gave up 4 bases and J gave up 8 bases; unmatched junction bases: 8. The CDR3 spans 16 residues. The DNA for the CDR3 is TGTGCCAGCAGCCCCCCGCGGGACAGGGGGTATTCACCCCTCCACTTT. Encoded protein: CASSPPRDRGYSPLHF.

The chain employs TRBV6-1 and TRBJ1-1; no reliable D call. The V and J ends lost 1 base and 8 bases respectively, with 11 bases between them. The CDR3 runs 13 residues. The germline V gene has CDR1 MNHNS and CDR2 SASEGT. CDR3 loop: CASSEVFPIEAFF. The CDR3 nucleotides read TGTGCCAGCAGTGAAGTTTTCCCCATCGAAGCTTTCTTT.

This chain connects TRBV11-2 to TRBJ2-5; D may be TRBD2 (6 bases). Trimming pared 5 bases from V and 2 bases from J, leaving 9 bases between. Germline V gene lookup returns CDR1 SGHAT and CDR2 FQNNGV. The CDR3 totals 13 residues. CDR3 coding DNA: TGTGCCAGCAGCGGGGCGGGGCAAGAGACCCAGTACTTC. Protein product: CASSGAGQETQYF.

The chain employs TRBV30 and TRBJ1-1, with D hard to call. The CDR3 is made up of 12 amino acids. The V end was cut by 2 bases, the J end by 8 bases, with 12 bases between. Germline V lookup: CDR1 GTSNPN, CDR2 SVGIG (reference sequence). CDR3 DNA: TGTGCCTGGAGTCTGGCGGGCTCCGAAGCTTTCTTT. Protein sequence: CAWSLAGSEAFF.

The chain couples TRBV4-2 to TRBJ2-7; D possibly corresponds to TRBD1 (6 bases). Trimming cost V 2 bases and J 3 bases, with 11 bases left between them. The CDR3 is 14 amino acids. Germline V lookup: CDR1 LGHNA, CDR2 YNFKEQ. CDR3 in DNA: TGTGCCAGCAGCCAACGCCGGACAGACTACGAGCAGTACTTC. As protein: CASSQRRTDYEQYF.